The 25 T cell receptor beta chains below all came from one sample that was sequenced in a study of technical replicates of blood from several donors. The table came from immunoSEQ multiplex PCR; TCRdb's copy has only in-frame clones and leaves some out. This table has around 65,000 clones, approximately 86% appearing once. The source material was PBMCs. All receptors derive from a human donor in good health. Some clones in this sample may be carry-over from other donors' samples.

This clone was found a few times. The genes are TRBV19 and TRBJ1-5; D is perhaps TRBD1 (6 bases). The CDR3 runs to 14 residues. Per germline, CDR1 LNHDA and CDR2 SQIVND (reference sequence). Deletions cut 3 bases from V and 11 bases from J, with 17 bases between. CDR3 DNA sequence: TGTGCCAGTAGTATTGCAACAGGGACCAGATCCCAGCATTTT. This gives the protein CASSIATGTRSQHF.

CDR3 in amino acids: CASSVGLAIKETQYF. The CDR3 DNA follows: TGTGCCAGCAGCGTCGGACTAGCGATAAAAGAGACCCAGTACTTC. The chain couples TRBV9 to TRBJ2-5, with 9 bases lining up with TRBD2. V was pared by 2 bases and J by 3 bases, with 5 bases of the junction left unmatched. The CDR3 loop spans 15 amino acids. Germline loops: CDR1 SGDLS, CDR2 YYNGEE. Drawing the rest from reference TRBV9 and TRBJ2-5, the complete variable domain is DSGVTQTPKHLITATGQRVTLRCSPRSGDLSVYWYQQSLDQGLQFLIQYYNGEERAKGNILERFSAQQFPDLHSELNLSSLELGDSALYFCASSVGLAIKETQYFGPGTRLLVL.

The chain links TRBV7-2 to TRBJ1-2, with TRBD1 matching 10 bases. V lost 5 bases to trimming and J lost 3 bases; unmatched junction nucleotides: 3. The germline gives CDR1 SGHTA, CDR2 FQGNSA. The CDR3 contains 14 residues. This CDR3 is CASSRDRGHYGYTF. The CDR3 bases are TGTGCCAGCAGCCGGGACAGGGGTCACTATGGCTACACCTTC.

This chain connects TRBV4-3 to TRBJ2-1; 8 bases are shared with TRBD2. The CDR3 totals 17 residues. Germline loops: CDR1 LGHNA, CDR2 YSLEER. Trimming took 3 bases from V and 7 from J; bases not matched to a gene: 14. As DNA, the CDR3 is TGCGCCAGCAGCCAGCGACTAGCGACAAATTCTGTAAATGAGCAGTTCTTC. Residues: CASSQRLATNSVNEQFF.

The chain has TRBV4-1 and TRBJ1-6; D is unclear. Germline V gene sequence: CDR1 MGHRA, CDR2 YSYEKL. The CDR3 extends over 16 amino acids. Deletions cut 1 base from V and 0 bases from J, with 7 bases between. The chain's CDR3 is CASSQAPRSYNSPLHF. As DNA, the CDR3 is TGCGCCAGCAGCCAAGCCCCGCGCTCCTATAATTCACCCCTCCACTTT.

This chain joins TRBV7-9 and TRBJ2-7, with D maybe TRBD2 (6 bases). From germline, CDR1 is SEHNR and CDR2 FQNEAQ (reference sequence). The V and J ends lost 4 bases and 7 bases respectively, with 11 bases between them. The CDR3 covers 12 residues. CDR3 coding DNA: TGTGCCAGCAGCTCGGCCCGGGGGGAGCAGTACTTC. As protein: CASSSARGEQYF.

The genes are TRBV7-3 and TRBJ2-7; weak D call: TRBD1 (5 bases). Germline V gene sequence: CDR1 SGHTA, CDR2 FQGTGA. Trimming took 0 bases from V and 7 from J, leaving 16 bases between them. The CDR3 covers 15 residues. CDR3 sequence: CASSLTYGQGGEQYF. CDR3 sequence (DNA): TGTGCCAGCAGCTTAACGTACGGGCAGGGTGGGGAGCAGTACTTC.

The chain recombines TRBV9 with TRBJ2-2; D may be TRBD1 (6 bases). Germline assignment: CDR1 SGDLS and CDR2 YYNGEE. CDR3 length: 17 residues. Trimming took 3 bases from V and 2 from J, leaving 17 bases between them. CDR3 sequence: CASSERSRDINTGELFF. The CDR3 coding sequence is TGTGCCAGCAGCGAGAGAAGCCGGGACATCAACACCGGGGAGCTGTTTTTT.

Written as DNA, the CDR3 is TGTGCCAGCAGCCGACAGGAGAACACTGAAGCTTTCTTT. It encodes CASSRQENTEAFF. V gene TRBV11-1 combines with J gene TRBJ1-1, with a weak D call TRBD1 (6 bases). This CDR3 contains 13 residues. V shed 5 bases and J shed 1 base, with 8 bases lying between them. Germline V CDR1 and CDR2: SGHAT, FQDESV (reference sequence).

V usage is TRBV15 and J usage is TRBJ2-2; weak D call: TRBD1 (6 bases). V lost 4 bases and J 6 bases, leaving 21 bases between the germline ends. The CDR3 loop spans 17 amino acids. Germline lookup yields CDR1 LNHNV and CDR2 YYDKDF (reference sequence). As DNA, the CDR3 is TGTGCCACCAGCACTCCCCCGCGGACAGATTCGGCCGGGGAGCTGTTTTTT. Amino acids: CATSTPPRTDSAGELFF. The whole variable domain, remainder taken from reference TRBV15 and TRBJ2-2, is DAMVIQNPRYQVTQFGKPVTLSCSQTLNHNVMYWYQQKSSQAPKLLFHYYDKDFNNEADTPDNFQSRRPNTSFCFLDIRSPGLGDTAMYLCATSTPPRTDSAGELFFGEGSRLTVL.

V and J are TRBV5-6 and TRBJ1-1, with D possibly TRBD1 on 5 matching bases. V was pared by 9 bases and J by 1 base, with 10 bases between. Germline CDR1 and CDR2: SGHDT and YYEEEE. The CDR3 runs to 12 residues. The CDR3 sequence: CATRGGNTEAFF. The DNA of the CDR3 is TGTGCCACCCGGGGGGGGAACACTGAAGCTTTCTTT.

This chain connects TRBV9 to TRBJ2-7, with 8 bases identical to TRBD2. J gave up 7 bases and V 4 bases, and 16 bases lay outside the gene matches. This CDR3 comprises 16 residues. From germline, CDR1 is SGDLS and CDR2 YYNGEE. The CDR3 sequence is CASSLGGSGATTEQYF. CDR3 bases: TGTGCCAGCAGCCTAGGGGGTAGCGGGGCCACTACTGAGCAGTACTTC.

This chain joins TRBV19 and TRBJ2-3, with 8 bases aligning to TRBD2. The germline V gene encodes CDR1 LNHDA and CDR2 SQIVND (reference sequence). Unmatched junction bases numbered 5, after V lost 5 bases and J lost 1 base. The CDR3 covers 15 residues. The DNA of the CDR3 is TGTGCCAGTAGTCTACAAGCGGGGGGCACAGATACGCAGTATTTT. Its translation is CASSLQAGGTDTQYF.

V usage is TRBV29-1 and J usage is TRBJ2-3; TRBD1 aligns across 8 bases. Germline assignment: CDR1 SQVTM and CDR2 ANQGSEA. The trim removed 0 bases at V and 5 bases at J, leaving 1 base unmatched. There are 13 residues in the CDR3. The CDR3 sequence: CSVEDRGQDTQYF. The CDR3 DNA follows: TGCAGCGTTGAAGACAGGGGGCAAGATACGCAGTATTTT.

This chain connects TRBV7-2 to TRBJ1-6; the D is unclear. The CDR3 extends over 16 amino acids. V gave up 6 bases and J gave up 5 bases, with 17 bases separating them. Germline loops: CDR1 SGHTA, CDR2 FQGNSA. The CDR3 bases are TGTGCCAGCAGAGTTTACTCCGAGGCGAATAATTCACCCCTCCACTTT. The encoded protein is CASRVYSEANNSPLHF.

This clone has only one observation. CDR3 in DNA: TGTGCCACCAGCAGCTCCGGACAGGGGATTTGGGGCTACACCTTC. It encodes CATSSSGQGIWGYTF. The V and J genes are TRBV15 and TRBJ1-2; 9 bases align to TRBD1. CDR1 is LNHNV and CDR2 is YYDKDF in the germline V gene (reference sequence). The CDR3 consists of 15 residues. V lost 3 bases and J lost 8; bases outside the gene matches: 10.

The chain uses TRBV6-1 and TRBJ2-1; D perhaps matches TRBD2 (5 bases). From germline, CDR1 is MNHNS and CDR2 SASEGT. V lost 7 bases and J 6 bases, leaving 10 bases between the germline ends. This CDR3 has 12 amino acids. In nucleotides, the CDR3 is TGTGCCAGCAAAAGAAGCGGCAATGAGCAGTTCTTC. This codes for CASKRSGNEQFF.

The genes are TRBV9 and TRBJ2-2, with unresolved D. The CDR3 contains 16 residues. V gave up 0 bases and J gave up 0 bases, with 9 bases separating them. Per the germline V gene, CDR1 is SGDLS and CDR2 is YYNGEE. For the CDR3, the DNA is TGTGCCAGCAGCGTAGTTAGCAGTACGAACACCGGGGAGCTGTTTTTT. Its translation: CASSVVSSTNTGELFF.

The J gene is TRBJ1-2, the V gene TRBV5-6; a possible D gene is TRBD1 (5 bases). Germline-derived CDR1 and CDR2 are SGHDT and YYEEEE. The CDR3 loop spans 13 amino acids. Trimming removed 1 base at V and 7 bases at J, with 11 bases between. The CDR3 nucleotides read TGTGCCAGCAGCTTGATAAGGGGTGGTGGCTACACCTTC. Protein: CASSLIRGGGYTF.

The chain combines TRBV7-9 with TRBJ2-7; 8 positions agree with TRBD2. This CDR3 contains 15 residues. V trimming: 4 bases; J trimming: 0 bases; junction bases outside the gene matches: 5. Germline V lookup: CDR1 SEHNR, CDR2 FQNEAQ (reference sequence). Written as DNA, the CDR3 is TGTGCCAGCAGCTCAGGGCGGGAGGCCTCCTACGAGCAGTACTTC. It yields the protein CASSSGREASYEQYF.

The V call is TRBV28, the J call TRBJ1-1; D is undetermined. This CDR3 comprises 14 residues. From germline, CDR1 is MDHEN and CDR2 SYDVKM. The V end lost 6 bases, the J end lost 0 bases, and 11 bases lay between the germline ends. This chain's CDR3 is CASSIPAVNTEAFF. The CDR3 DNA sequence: TGTGCCAGCAGCATCCCTGCAGTGAACACTGAAGCTTTCTTT.

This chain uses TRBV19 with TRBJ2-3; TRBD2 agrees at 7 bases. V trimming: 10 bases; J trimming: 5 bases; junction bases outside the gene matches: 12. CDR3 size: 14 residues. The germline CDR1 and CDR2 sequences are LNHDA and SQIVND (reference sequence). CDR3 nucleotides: TGTGCCACCAAGCGGGGTACCCCCGGAGATACGCAGTATTTT. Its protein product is CATKRGTPGDTQYF.

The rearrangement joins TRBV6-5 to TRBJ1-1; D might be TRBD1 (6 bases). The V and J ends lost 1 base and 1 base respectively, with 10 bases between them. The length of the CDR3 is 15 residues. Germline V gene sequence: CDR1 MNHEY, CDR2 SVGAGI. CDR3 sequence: CASSYLGRGNTEAFF. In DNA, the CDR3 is TGTGCCAGCAGTTACTTGGGCAGGGGGAACACTGAAGCTTTCTTT.

CDR3 amino acids: CASSHNRVRGYTF. In DNA, the CDR3 is TGTGCCAGCAGCCACAACAGGGTTCGAGGCTACACCTTC. V and J are TRBV7-9 and TRBJ1-2, with a possible D match to TRBD1 (6 bases). The CDR3 length is 13 residues. Trimming cost V 5 bases and J 8 bases, with 15 bases left between them. CDR1 is SEHNR and CDR2 is FQNEAQ in the germline V gene (reference sequence).

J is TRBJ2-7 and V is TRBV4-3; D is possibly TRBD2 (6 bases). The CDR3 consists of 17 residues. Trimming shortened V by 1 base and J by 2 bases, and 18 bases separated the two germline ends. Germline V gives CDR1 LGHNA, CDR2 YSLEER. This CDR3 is CASSQATRGAGTYEQYF. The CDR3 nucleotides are TGCGCCAGCAGCCAAGCTACTCGCGGGGCCGGAACCTACGAGCAGTACTTC.